The clone carrying this TCR beta chain occurred a few times. This sample is part of a study of T cells in Graves' hyperthyroidism and ophthalmopathy. What was amplified from RNA transcripts were TCR beta CDR3 regions. Primed by the HTBI set, a first-round RT-PCR was run on the TCR CDR3. Using its own MiXCR run on the multiplex PCR reads, TCRdb lists one record per CDR3 protein. Among about 840,000 distinct CDR3 sequences listed, around 38% were seen once. The CDR3 is made up of 15 amino acids. Trimming removed 5 bases at V and 0 bases at J, with 11 bases between. Per the germline V gene, CDR1 is SNHLY and CDR2 is FYNNEI. Patients aged 18 to 65 with hyperthyroidism were newly diagnosed, with duration under 2 months.

This receptor was obtained from a man aged 18 to 30 with Graves' hyperthyroidism. Input material: blood. This chain joins TRBV2 and TRBJ1-3; no clear D gene. The CDR3 region has the DNA TGTGCCAGCAGTTCCAGTGGACTCTCTGGAAACACCATATATTTT. It yields the protein CASSSSGLSGNTIYF.